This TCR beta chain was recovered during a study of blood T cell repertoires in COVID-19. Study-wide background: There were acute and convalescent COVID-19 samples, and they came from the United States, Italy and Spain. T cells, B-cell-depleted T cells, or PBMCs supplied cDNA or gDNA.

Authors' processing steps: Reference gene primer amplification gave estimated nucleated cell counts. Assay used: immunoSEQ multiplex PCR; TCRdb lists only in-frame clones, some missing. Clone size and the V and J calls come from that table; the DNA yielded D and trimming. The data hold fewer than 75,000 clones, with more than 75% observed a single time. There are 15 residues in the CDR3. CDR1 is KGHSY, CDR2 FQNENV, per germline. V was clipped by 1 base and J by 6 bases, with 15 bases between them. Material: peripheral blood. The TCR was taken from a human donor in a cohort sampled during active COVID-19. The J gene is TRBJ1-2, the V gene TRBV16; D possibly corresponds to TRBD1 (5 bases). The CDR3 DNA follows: TGTGCCAGCAGCCAATGGGCGGGGGAAGTAGATGGCTACACCTTC. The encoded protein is CASSQWAGEVDGYTF.